This T cell receptor beta chain was recorded in a study of cytotoxic CD8 clonotypes in ibrutinib-treated CLL. The targeted sequencing depth was 1 in 200,000 to 1 in 1 million T cells. TCRdb keeps only in-frame clones here, not all; method: immunoSEQ multiplex PCR. The sample yields 200,000 to 250,000 clones, roughly 77% seen once. The CDR3 length is 14 residues. CDR1 is MNHEY, CDR2 SMNVEV, per germline (reference sequence). The germline V and J ends were trimmed by 6 bases and 3 bases, with 15 bases remaining between them. The TCR was taken from a human donor with chronic lymphocytic leukemia. Sequencing was performed on PBMCs, taken after 12 months of ibrutinib treatment. J is TRBJ2-7 and V is TRBV27; D not resolved. The chain's CDR3 is CASSLEAQHYEQYF. The CDR3 nucleotides are TGTGCCAGCAGCTTAGAGGCACAGCACTACGAGCAGTACTTC.